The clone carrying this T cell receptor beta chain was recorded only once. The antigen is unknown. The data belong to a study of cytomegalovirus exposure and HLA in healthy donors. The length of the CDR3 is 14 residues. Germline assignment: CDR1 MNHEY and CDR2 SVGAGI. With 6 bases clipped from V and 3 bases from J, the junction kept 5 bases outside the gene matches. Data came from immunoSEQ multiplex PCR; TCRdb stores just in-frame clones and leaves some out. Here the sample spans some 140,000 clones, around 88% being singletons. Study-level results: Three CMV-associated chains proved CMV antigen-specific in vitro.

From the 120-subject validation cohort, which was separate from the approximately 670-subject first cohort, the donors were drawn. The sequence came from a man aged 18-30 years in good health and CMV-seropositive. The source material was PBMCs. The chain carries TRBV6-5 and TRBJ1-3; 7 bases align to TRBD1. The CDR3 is CASSDRQGGNTIYF. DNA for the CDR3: TGTGCCAGCAGCGACCGACAGGGTGGAAACACCATATATTTT.